Listed below are T cell receptor beta chains from one sample, sequenced in a study of blood T cell repertoires in COVID-19. TCRdb keeps only in-frame clones here, not all; method: immunoSEQ multiplex PCR. Of about 170,000 clones listed, roughly 82% are singletons. Sequenced: peripheral blood. All receptors derive from a woman in her 70s with acute or convalescent COVID-19. Each CDR3 is given with its conserved first and last residue. A D gene is named only where the DNA matches it firmly. Clone sizes are given selectively: once, few, many, or a class where the clone is expanded.

V	D	J	size	CDR3	DNA
TRBV5-1	TRBD1	TRBJ1-1	NA	CASSLDRGMNTEAFF	TGCGCCAGCAGCTTGGACAGGGGGATGAACACTGAAGCTTTCTTT
TRBV6-1	NA	TRBJ1-2	NA	CASSEWGHQINYGYTF	TGTGCCAGCAGTGAGTGGGGACACCAGATTAACTATGGCTACACCTTC
TRBV24-1	NA	TRBJ2-6	NA	CATSDLPGVSGANVLTF	TGTGCCACCAGTGATTTACCAGGGGTTTCTGGGGCCAACGTCCTGACTTTC
TRBV10-3	NA	TRBJ2-7	NA	CAISRGWEAYEQYF	TGTGCCATCAGCCGAGGGTGGGAAGCTTACGAGCAGTACTTC
TRBV6-5	TRBD1	TRBJ1-2	NA	CASSYGTATGYTF	TGTGCCAGCAGTTACGGGACAGCTACGGGCTACACCTTC
TRBV6-1	NA	TRBJ2-5	NA	CASGGSGETQYF	TGTGCCAGCGGAGGGAGTGGAGAGACCCAGTACTTC
TRBV6-1	TRBD1	TRBJ1-5	few	CASSETGGWFQPQHF	TGTGCCAGCAGTGAAACAGGGGGCTGGTTTCAGCCCCAGCATTTT
TRBV7-2	NA	TRBJ1-1	NA	CASSSHQGQNGAFF	TGTGCCAGCAGCTCGCACCAGGGTCAAAATGGCGCTTTCTTT
TRBV11-2	NA	TRBJ2-1	NA	CASSPLKGNYNEQFF	TGTGCCAGCAGCCCCCTGAAGGGGAACTACAATGAGCAGTTCTTC
TRBV4-2	NA	TRBJ1-4	NA	CASSQPTPATNEKLFF	TGTGCCAGCAGCCAACCGACACCCGCAACTAATGAAAAACTGTTTTTT
TRBV7-9	NA	TRBJ2-1	few	CASSLNRYLGDNEQFF	TGTGCCAGCAGCTTAAACCGCTACTTGGGAGACAATGAGCAGTTCTTC
TRBV5-4	TRBD1	TRBJ1-1	NA	CASSLTGYTEAFF	TGTGCCAGCAGCCTGACAGGGTACACTGAAGCTTTCTTT
TRBV6-2/TRBV6-3	NA	TRBJ2-7	NA	CASSAAEHYEQYF	TGTGCCAGCAGCGCCGCTGAGCACTACGAGCAGTACTTC
TRBV30	TRBD1	TRBJ1-1	NA	CAWWTGMNTEAFF	TGTGCCTGGTGGACAGGCATGAACACTGAAGCTTTCTTT
TRBV27	TRBD2	TRBJ2-3	NA	CASSSSGYTDTQYF	TGTGCCAGCAGTTCTAGCGGGTACACAGATACGCAGTATTTT
TRBV19	NA	TRBJ2-4	NA	CASSIAAGKNIQYF	TGTGCCAGTAGTATAGCCGCAGGCAAAAACATTCAGTACTTC
TRBV5-1	NA	TRBJ1-1	NA	CASSRGEEGTEAFF	TGCGCCAGCAGCCGGGGCGAGGAGGGGACTGAAGCTTTCTTT
TRBV27	TRBD1	TRBJ1-1	few	CASRQGAHTEAFF	TGTGCCAGCAGACAGGGGGCGCACACTGAAGCTTTCTTT
TRBV10-1	NA	TRBJ2-2	NA	CASSVQSTGELFF	TGCGCCAGCAGTGTCCAATCCACCGGGGAGCTGTTTTTT
TRBV28	TRBD2	TRBJ2-7	NA	CASSPSGLVYLYEQYF	TGTGCCAGCAGTCCCTCGGGACTAGTCTACCTCTACGAGCAGTACTTC
TRBV4-1	NA	TRBJ2-3	few	CASSQGGSPLSTDTQYF	TGCGCCAGCAGCCAGGGAGGCTCGCCATTGAGCACAGATACGCAGTATTTT
TRBV2	NA	TRBJ1-3	few	CASRPTGLRGNTIYF	TGTGCCAGCAGACCCACAGGGCTTCGGGGAAACACCATATATTTT
TRBV28	TRBD1	TRBJ1-5	NA	CASRWDRQNNQPQHF	TGTGCCAGCAGGTGGGACAGGCAAAACAATCAGCCCCAGCATTTT
TRBV2	TRBD1	TRBJ1-1	NA	CASSSRQGRTEAFF	TGTGCCAGCAGTTCCCGACAGGGTCGTACTGAAGCTTTCTTT
TRBV3-1/TRBV3-2	TRBD1	TRBJ1-1	once	CASSLSTGVYTEAFF	TGTGCCAGCAGCCTCTCGACAGGGGTATACACTGAAGCTTTCTTT
TRBV7-8	NA	TRBJ1-4	once	CATSTATNEKLFF	TGTGCCACATCGACAGCAACTAATGAAAAACTGTTTTTT
TRBV9	NA	TRBJ2-5	NA	CASSVNPNPEETQYF	TGTGCCAGCAGCGTAAATCCGAACCCAGAAGAGACCCAGTACTTC
TRBV21-1	NA	TRBJ1-2	many	CASSKGPDRANYGYTF	TGTGCCAGCAGCAAAGGGCCAGACAGGGCTAACTATGGCTACACCTTC
TRBV19	TRBD2	TRBJ2-3	once	CASRRGGHTDTQYF	TGTGCCAGTAGACGGGGGGGGCATACAGATACGCAGTATTTT
TRBV30	TRBD1	TRBJ1-2	NA	CAWATGGLSGYTF	TGTGCCTGGGCTACAGGGGGCTTAAGTGGCTACACCTTC
TRBV2	NA	TRBJ1-1	once	CASKLNTEAFF	TGTGCCAGCAAGCTGAACACTGAAGCTTTCTTT
TRBV10-1	NA	TRBJ1-5	NA	CASTGKPRVEQPQHF	TGCGCCAGCACAGGGAAACCCAGGGTGGAGCAGCCCCAGCATTTT
TRBV7-2	TRBD1	TRBJ1-5	NA	CASSFGTGVGQPQHF	TGTGCCAGCAGCTTTGGGACAGGGGTAGGACAGCCCCAGCATTTT
TRBV6-5	NA	TRBJ2-2	NA	CASSSELATGELFF	TGTGCCAGCAGCTCAGAGCTAGCCACCGGGGAGCTGTTTTTT
TRBV27	TRBD1	TRBJ1-6	few	CASTPDRAFNSPLHF	TGTGCCAGCACGCCCGACAGGGCGTTTAATTCACCCCTCCACTTT
TRBV13	NA	TRBJ2-7	NA	CASSLRGGTYEQYF	TGTGCCAGCAGCCTGCGTGGAGGTACCTACGAGCAGTACTTC
TRBV5-1	NA	TRBJ2-1	NA	CASSFPSSNNEQFF	TGCGCCAGCAGCTTTCCTAGCAGTAACAATGAGCAGTTCTTC
TRBV9	TRBD1	TRBJ2-2	NA	CASSVGGGNTGELFF	TGTGCCAGCAGCGTAGGAGGGGGCAACACCGGGGAGCTGTTTTTT
TRBV5-1	NA	TRBJ2-1	NA	CASRLSGAPYNEQFF	TGCGCCAGCAGACTAAGCGGTGCGCCCTACAATGAGCAGTTCTTC
TRBV4-1	TRBD1	TRBJ1-4	NA	CASSRSTGVDEKLFF	TGCGCCAGCAGCCGAAGCACAGGGGTCGATGAAAAACTGTTTTTT
TRBV27	NA	TRBJ1-4	NA	CASSPGSTNEKLFF	TGTGCCAGCAGCCCAGGGTCAACTAATGAAAAACTGTTTTTT
TRBV6-5	TRBD1	TRBJ1-6	NA	CASSRPGTGNSPLHF	TGTGCCAGCAGCCGCCCCGGGACAGGGAATTCACCCCTCCACTTT
TRBV9	NA	TRBJ2-3	few	CASSVGTPPDTQYF	TGTGCCAGCAGCGTAGGGACTCCACCAGATACGCAGTATTTT
TRBV10-3	TRBD1	TRBJ1-2	NA	CAISPTGENYGYTF	TGTGCCATCAGTCCGACAGGGGAAAACTATGGCTACACCTTC
TRBV2	NA	TRBJ1-1	NA	CASLSVTEAFF	TGTGCCAGCCTTAGTGTGACTGAAGCTTTCTTT
TRBV28	NA	TRBJ2-7	NA	CASSLAGAYEQYF	TGTGCCAGCAGTTTAGCAGGGGCCTACGAGCAGTACTTC
TRBV28	NA	TRBJ1-6	NA	CASSPHQGSYNSPLHF	TGTGCCAGCAGTCCCCACCAGGGATCCTATAATTCACCCCTCCACTTT
TRBV19	TRBD1	TRBJ1-6	NA	CASKGQGALYSNSPLHF	TGTGCCAGTAAAGGACAGGGGGCGCTTTATAGTAATTCACCCCTCCACTTT
TRBV28	TRBD1	TRBJ1-2	NA	CASSLRWGQGDYGYTF	TGTGCCAGCAGTTTAAGGTGGGGACAGGGGGACTATGGCTACACCTTC
TRBV5-1	NA	TRBJ1-2	once	CASSLGRDTGGYTF	TGCGCCAGCAGCTTGGGTCGGGACACCGGGGGCTACACCTTC
TRBV6-5	NA	TRBJ1-2	NA	CASTPDPGGGGYTF	TGTGCCAGCACACCGGATCCCGGGGGTGGGGGCTACACCTTC